Listed here is a single T cell receptor beta chain. Its antigen is currently unknown. This sample was included in a study of T cell responses to AZD1222 COVID-19 vaccine. Broader study findings: At 160-218 and 743-854, vaccine-associated CD4 TCRs were dominant, and they spanned spike. The study found Spike-specific TCR breadth and depth rose after two AZD1222 doses. There were mostly white British donors and more females than males, and clonal diversity was possibly underestimated.

TCRdb keeps only in-frame clones here, not all; method: immunoSEQ multiplex PCR. The table lists roughly 150,000 clones, approximately 90% of them singletons. This CDR3 has 16 amino acids. Germline loops: CDR1 MGHRA, CDR2 YSYEKL. The V segment lost 2 bases and the J segment 5 bases; nucleotides outside the gene matches: 8. The rearrangement joins TRBV4-1 to TRBJ2-7; TRBD2 matches 11 bases. The TCR sequence derives from an adult in good health. The input for sequencing was peripheral blood, taken on day 0 of MenACWY control vaccination. DNA for the CDR3: TGCGCCAGCAGCCAAACCCGACTAGCGGGAAGGGACGAGCAGTACTTC. This codes for CASSQTRLAGRDEQYF.